This TCR beta chain was captured in a study of T cell responses to AZD1222 COVID-19 vaccine. Clones were read by immunoSEQ multiplex PCR, and TCRdb kept only the in-frame ones, dropping some. The table records 95,000 to 150,000 clones, approximately 88% of them present only once. The sequence derives from an adult in good health. Sequenced material: peripheral blood, taken on day 0 of AZD1222 vaccination.

For the CDR3, the DNA is TGTGCCAGCAGCTTAACCGGGGCGAAAACTGAAGCTTTCTTT. Translation: CASSLTGAKTEAFF. The chain carries TRBV7-9 and TRBJ1-1; the D gene is possibly TRBD1 (5 bases). The CDR3 is 14 residues long. From germline, CDR1 is SEHNR and CDR2 FQNEAQ (reference sequence). With 2 bases removed from V and 5 bases from J, the gap between germline ends came to 12 bases.